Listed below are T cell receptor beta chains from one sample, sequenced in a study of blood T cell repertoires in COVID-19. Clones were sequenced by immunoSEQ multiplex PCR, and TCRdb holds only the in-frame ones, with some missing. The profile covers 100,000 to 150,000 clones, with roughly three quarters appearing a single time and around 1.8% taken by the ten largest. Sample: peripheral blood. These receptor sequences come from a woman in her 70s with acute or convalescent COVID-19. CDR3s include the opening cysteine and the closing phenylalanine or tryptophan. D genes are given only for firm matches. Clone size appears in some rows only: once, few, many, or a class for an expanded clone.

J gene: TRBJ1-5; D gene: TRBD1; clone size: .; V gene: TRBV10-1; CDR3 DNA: TGCGCCAGCAGTGAAGGGGGACAGGGAAAAAATCAGCCCCAGCATTTT; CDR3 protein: CASSEGGQGKNQPQHF
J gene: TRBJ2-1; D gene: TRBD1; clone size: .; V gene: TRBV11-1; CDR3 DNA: TGTGCCAGCAGCCCGCAGGGGGCAGCCTACAATGAGCAGTTCTTC; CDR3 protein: CASSPQGAAYNEQFF
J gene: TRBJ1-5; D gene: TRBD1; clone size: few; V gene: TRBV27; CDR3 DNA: TGTGCCAGCAGTTTATCCTGGACAGGAACTGGCAATCAGCCCCAGCATTTT; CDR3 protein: CASSLSWTGTGNQPQHF
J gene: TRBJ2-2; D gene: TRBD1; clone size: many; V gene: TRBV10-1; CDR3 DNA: TGCGCCAGCCGTCCCGGGACAGGGGCCGGGGAGCTGTTTTTT; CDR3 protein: CASRPGTGAGELFF
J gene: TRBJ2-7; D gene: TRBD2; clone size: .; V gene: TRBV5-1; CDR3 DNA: TGCGCCAGCAGCTTGGGGACTAGCGGATTTTCCTACGAGCAGTACTTC; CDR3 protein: CASSLGTSGFSYEQYF
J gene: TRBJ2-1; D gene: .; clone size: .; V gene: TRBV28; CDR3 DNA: TGTGCCAGCAGTCGAACTCGTTTGCAGTTCTTC; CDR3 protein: CASSRTRLQFF
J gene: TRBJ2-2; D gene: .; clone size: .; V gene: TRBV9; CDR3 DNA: TGTGCCAGCAGGTCCCGGGACTCTAACACCGGGGAGCTGTTTTTT; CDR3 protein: CASRSRDSNTGELFF
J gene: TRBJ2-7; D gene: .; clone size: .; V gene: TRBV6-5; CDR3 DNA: TGTGCCAGCAGCACAGCCTACGAGCAGTACTTC; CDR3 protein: CASSTAYEQYF
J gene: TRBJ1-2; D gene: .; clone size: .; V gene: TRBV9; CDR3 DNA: TGTGCCAGCAGCGGCAGGGGTAACTATGGCTACACCTTC; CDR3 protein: CASSGRGNYGYTF
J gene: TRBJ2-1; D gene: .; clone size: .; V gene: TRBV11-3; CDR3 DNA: TGTGCCAGCAGCTTTTCCGGGGGTGAGCAGTTCTTC; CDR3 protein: CASSFSGGEQFF
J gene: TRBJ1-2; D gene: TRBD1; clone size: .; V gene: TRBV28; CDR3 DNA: TGTGCCAGCGCTCCGGGTGCAGGGGACAGCTATGGCTACACCTTC; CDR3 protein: CASAPGAGDSYGYTF
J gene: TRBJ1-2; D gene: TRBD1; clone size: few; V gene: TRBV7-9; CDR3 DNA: TGTGCCAGCAGCTCACTACAGGGGAACTATGGCTACACCTTC; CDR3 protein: CASSSLQGNYGYTF
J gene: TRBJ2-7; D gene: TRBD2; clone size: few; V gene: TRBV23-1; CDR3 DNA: TGCGCCAGTAGTGGGAGGGCAGTTGAGCAGTACTTC; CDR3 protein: CASSGRAVEQYF
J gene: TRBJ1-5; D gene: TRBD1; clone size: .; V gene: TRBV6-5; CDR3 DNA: TGTGCCAGCAGGGGACAGGGAGGGGGACAGCCCCAGCATTTT; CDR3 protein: CASRGQGGGQPQHF
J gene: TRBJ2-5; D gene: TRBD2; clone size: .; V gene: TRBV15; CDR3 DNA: TGTGCCACCAGCAGACCGGGAGGCCAAGAGACCCAGTACTTC; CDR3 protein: CATSRPGGQETQYF
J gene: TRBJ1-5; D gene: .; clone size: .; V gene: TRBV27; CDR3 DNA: TGTGCCAGCAGCCTGGTAGGGGGAAGCAATCAGCCCCAGCATTTT; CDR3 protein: CASSLVGGSNQPQHF
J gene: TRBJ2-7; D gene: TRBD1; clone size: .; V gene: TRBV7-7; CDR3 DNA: TGTGCCAGCAGTTCCGCCGATTACCGGGACAGGATCTACGAGCAGTACTTC; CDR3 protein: CASSSADYRDRIYEQYF
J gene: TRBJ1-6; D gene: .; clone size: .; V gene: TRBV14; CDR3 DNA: TGTGCCAGCAGCCAAGATGAGCTACCCTATTCACCCCTCCACTTT; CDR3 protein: CASSQDELPYSPLHF
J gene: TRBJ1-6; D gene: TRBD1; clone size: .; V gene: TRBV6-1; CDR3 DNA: TGTGCCAGCAGTGAGAGGACAGGGGCTTATTCACCCCTCCACTTT; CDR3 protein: CASSERTGAYSPLHF
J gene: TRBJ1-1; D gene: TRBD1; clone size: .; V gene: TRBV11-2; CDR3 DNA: TGTGCCAGCAGCTGGGGACAGGCCCTTGAAGCTTTCTTT; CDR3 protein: CASSWGQALEAFF
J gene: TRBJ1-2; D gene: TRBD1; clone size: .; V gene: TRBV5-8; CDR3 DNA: TGTGCCAGCAGTTCGACAGGGGGCGGACTCTATGGCTACACCTTC; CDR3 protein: CASSSTGGGLYGYTF
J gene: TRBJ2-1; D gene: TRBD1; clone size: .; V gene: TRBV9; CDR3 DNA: TGTGCCAGCAGCCCCCGAGGGACAGTAAAGTACGAGCAGTTCTTC; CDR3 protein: CASSPRGTVKYEQFF
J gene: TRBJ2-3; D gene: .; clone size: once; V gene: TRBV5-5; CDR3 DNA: TGTGCCAGCAGCTTCACCGCGGGACCAGATACGCAGTATTTT; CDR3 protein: CASSFTAGPDTQYF
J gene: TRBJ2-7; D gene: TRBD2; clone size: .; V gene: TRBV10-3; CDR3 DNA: TGTGCCATCAGTGAGTCGAAGGCTAAGCGGGGGGCTTCCTACGAGCAGTACTTC; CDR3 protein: CAISESKAKRGASYEQYF
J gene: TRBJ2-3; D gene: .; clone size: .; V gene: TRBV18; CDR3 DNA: TGTGCCAGCTCACCACTCCTCGGGGGACAGAAGGAGGCAGATACGCAGTATTTT; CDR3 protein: CASSPLLGGQKEADTQYF
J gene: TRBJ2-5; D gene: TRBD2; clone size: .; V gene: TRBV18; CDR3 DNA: TGTGCCAGCTCACCCCGACTAGCGGGAGCTTCAGAGACCCAGTACTTC; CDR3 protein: CASSPRLAGASETQYF
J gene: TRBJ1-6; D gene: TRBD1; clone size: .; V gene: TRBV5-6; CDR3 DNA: TGTGCCAGCAGCACTCGGACAGGGTGGGACTCACCCCTCCACTTT; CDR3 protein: CASSTRTGWDSPLHF
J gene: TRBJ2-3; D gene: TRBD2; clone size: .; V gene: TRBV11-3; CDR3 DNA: TGTGCCAGCAGCACGCAAGCGGGGGGGCTAGATACGCAGTATTTT; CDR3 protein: CASSTQAGGLDTQYF
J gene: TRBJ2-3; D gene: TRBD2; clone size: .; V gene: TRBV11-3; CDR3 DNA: TGTGCCAGCAGCTTAGGAGCGGGGACAGATACGCAGTATTTT; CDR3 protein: CASSLGAGTDTQYF
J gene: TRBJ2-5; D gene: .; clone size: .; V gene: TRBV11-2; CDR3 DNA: TGTGCCAGCAGACAACAGGGAACGTCAGAAGAGACCCAGTACTTC; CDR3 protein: CASRQQGTSEETQYF
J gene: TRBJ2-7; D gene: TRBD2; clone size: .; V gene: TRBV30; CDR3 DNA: TGTGCCTGGAGTGGCCTAGCGGGAGACGAGCAGTACTTC; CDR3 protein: CAWSGLAGDEQYF
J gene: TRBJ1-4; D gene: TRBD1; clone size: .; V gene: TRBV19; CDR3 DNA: TGTGCCAGTAGTCCCGCGAGGGGGCCTGGTAATGAAAAACTGTTTTTT; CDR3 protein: CASSPARGPGNEKLFF
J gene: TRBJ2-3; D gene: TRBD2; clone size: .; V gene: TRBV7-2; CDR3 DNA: TGTGCCAGCAGCGCCCGACTAGCGGGAAACACAGATACGCAGTATTTT; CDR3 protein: CASSARLAGNTDTQYF
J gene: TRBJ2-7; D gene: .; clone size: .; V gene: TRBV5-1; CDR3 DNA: TGCGCCAGCAGCTTGGACAGGGAGGGCGAGCAGTACTTC; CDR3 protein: CASSLDREGEQYF
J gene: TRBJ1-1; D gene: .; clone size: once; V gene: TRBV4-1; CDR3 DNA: TGCGCCAGCAGCCGCCTACAGGACACTGAAGCTTTCTTT; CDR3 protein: CASSRLQDTEAFF
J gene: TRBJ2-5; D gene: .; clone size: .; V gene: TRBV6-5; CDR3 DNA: TGTGCCAGCAACGTGGTGGGGGGGCCCCCGGAGACCCAGTACTTC; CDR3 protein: CASNVVGGPPETQYF
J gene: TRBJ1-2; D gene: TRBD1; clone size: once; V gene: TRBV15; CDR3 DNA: TGTGCCACCAGCTCCCCCGGACAGGGGATTAGGGGCTACACCTTC; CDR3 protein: CATSSPGQGIRGYTF
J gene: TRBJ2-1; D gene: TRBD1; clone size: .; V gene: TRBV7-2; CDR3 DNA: TGTGCCAGCAGCCCCGGGACAGGAAATTACAATGAGCAGTTCTTC; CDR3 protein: CASSPGTGNYNEQFF
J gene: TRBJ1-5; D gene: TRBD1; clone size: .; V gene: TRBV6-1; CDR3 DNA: TGTGCCAGCAGTGTTCCTGACAGGGGTCAGAGAGGCAATCAGCCCCAGCATTTT; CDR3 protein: CASSVPDRGQRGNQPQHF
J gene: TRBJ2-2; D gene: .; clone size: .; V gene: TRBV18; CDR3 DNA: TGTGCCAGCTCACCGATTTCGGGGGGCACTAACACCGGGGAGCTGTTTTTT; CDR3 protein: CASSPISGGTNTGELFF
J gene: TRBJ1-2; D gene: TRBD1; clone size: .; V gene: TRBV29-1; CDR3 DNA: TGCAGCGTTGATGGACAGGGGAGGTATGGCTACACCTTC; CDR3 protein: CSVDGQGRYGYTF
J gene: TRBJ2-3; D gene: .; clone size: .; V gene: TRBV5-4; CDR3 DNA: TGTGCCAGCGGCCTACCGGGACTTTACACAGATACGCAGTATTTT; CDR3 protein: CASGLPGLYTDTQYF
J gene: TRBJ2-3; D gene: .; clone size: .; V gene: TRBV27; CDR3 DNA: TGTGCCAGCAGTTTAAGGGGGACGGGAAGCACTAGCACAGATACGCAGTATTTT; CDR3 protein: CASSLRGTGSTSTDTQYF
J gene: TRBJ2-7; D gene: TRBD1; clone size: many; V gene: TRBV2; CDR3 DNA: TGTGCCAGCAGCAACACAGGGGGCGAGCAGTACTTC; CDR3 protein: CASSNTGGEQYF
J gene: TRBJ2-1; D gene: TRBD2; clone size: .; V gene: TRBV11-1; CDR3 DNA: TGTGCCAGCAGCCCTCGGGGACTAGGGACCCACAATGAGCAGTTCTTC; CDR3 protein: CASSPRGLGTHNEQFF
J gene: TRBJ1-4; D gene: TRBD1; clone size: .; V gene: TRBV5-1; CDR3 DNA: TGCGCCAGCAGCCCCGGGACAGGGAATGAAAAACTGTTTTTT; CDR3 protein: CASSPGTGNEKLFF